The TCR beta chain described here comes from a study of blood T cell repertoires in COVID-19. Study-level background: The cDNA or gDNA used as material had been derived from T cells, B-cell-depleted T cells, or PBMCs.

Libraries were prepared by immunoSEQ multiplex PCR; TCRdb keeps only in-frame clonotypes and omits some of them. The profile shows around 190,000 clones, roughly 77% of them singletons. This clone was detected only once. Germline CDR1 and CDR2: SEHNR and FQNEAQ (reference sequence). CDR3 length equals 13 residues. Between the trimmed V and J ends, which lost 0 bases and 14 bases, there was a span of 13 bases. Sequencing input: PBMCs or T cells enriched from blood (not recorded which). This chain connects TRBV7-9 to TRBJ1-4; perhaps TRBD1 as D (5 bases). This clonotype originated in a man aged 35-49 years who had recovered from COVID-19. CDR3 in DNA: TGTGCCAGCAGCTTAGCAGGGGCGCTTGGTCTGTTTTTT. Amino acids: CASSLAGALGLFF.